The following is a TCR beta chain sequence with its context. This sample stems from a study of blood T cell repertoires in COVID-19. Study details: Sites in the United States, Italy and Spain provided acute and convalescent COVID-19 samples.

Here immunoSEQ multiplex PCR was the method, and the copy in TCRdb shows in-frame clones only, minus some. Found here are around 430,000 clones, approximately 88% of them singletons; the top ten hold about 12%. V lost 1 base and J lost 1; bases outside the gene matches: 4. Germline V CDR1 and CDR2: LNHDA, SQIVND (reference sequence). The CDR3 has 16 residues. Input material: peripheral blood. The rearrangement links TRBV19 to TRBJ2-1; TRBD1 matches at 7 bases. This sequence was found in a woman aged 45-59 years with COVID-19, enrolled during active disease. CDR3 sequence reads: CASSIVTGQSYNEQFF. The CDR3 DNA reads TGTGCCAGTAGTATAGTGACAGGGCAGTCCTACAATGAGCAGTTCTTC.